There are many counts of the clone carrying this T cell receptor (beta chain). Patients having uncontrolled infection, another autoimmune disease, pregnancy or lactation were not included. The data were obtained in a study of T cells in Graves' hyperthyroidism and ophthalmopathy. Study context: The authors collected peripheral blood at initial diagnosis, before any treatment.

Amplified TCR beta CDR3 regions came from RNA transcripts. An initial round of RT-PCR targeting the TCR CDR3 relied on the HTBI primer set. MiXCR, run by TCRdb on the multiplex PCR reads, gives a single entry per CDR3 protein. Of roughly 350,000 distinct CDR3 sequences in the sample, about 14% were seen once. The germline V and J ends were trimmed by 4 bases and 5 bases, with 10 bases remaining between them. The CDR3 is 13 amino acids. The germline CDR1 and CDR2 sequences are KGHDR and SFDVKD. This receptor was identified in a woman aged 25 to 39 with Graves' ophthalmopathy. Specimen: blood. This chain connects TRBV24-1 to TRBJ1-2; D is perhaps TRBD1 (6 bases). The CDR3 sequence is CATSDTTGYGYTF. CDR3 DNA sequence: TGTGCCACCAGTGACACAACAGGGTATGGCTACACCTTC.